This entry concerns a single TCR beta chain. As handled by the study authors: Reference gene primer amplification in the assay estimated nucleated cell counts. Some clones are missing from TCRdb's copy, which holds only in-frame ones; the method was immunoSEQ multiplex PCR. V, J and clone size reflect that table, while D and trimming were determined from the DNA. The table has 75,000 to 85,000 clones, around 83% seen once. The source of the sample is a study of blood T cell repertoires in COVID-19. Across the whole study: Both acute and convalescent COVID-19 samples were obtained from the United States, Italy and Spain. PBMCs, B-cell-depleted T cells, or T cells provided the cDNA or gDNA that made up the material.

Seattle's cohort entered during active infection and was followed longitudinally. Trimming stripped 7 bases from V and 2 bases from J, with 7 bases between. Germline V lookup: CDR1 MNHNY, CDR2 SVGAGI (reference sequence). The CDR3 has 12 amino acids. The clonotype originates from a man aged 55-75 years with COVID-19, enrolled during active disease. This chain connects TRBV6-6 to TRBJ2-3, with no clear D. The sample consisted of peripheral blood. The CDR3 reads CASTTDTDTQYF. CDR3 bases: TGTGCCAGCACCACTGACACAGATACGCAGTATTTT.